The 3 T cell receptor beta chains below come from one sample, sequenced in a study of radiation and T cells in renal cell carcinoma. Sequencing was performed with immunoSEQ multiplex PCR; in TCRdb, only in-frame clones are kept and a portion is missing. Among 150,000 or so clones listed, less than 90% were seen once. Time point meaning: baseline pretreatment blood. Described treatment: 15 Gy SBRT to primary tumor, nephrectomy 4 weeks later. Sequenced here: blood, sampled from a patient whose treatment included radiotherapy and nephrectomy. Receptors originate from a woman between 65 and 79 years old with renal cell carcinoma.

The CDR3 loop reads CASSPQTGGITEAFF. For the CDR3, the DNA is TGTGCCAGCAGCCCCCAAACAGGGGGCATAACTGAAGCTTTCTTT. This chain links TRBV4-2 with TRBJ1-1; TRBD1 aligns across 9 bases. After removal of 4 bases from V and 5 bases from J, the junction contained 8 bases not matched to a gene. Germline-derived CDR1 and CDR2 are LGHNA and YNFKEQ. The CDR3 spans 15 residues.

The V gene is TRBV6-6, the J gene TRBJ2-2, with 12 positions matching TRBD2. J lost 5 bases, V lost 2 bases, and 0 bases had no gene match. Per the germline V gene, CDR1 is MNHNY and CDR2 is SVGAGI (reference sequence). This CDR3 contains 15 residues. The CDR3 loop reads CASSYGLAGTGELFF. Written as DNA, the CDR3 is TGTGCCAGCAGTTACGGACTAGCGGGGACCGGGGAGCTGTTTTTT.

The chain has TRBV6-6 and TRBJ1-4, with 8 bases identical to TRBD1. Unmatched junction bases numbered 4, after V lost 6 bases and J lost 7 bases. Germline CDR1 reads MNHNY; CDR2 reads SVGAGI (reference sequence). The CDR3 has 13 residues. The CDR3 DNA follows: TGTGCCAGCAGCGACAGGGGACCTGAAAAACTGTTTTTT. Protein sequence: CASSDRGPEKLFF.